This T cell receptor beta chain was retrieved from a study of OX40 agonist ivuxolimab in advanced cancers. TCRdb's table, derived via immunoSEQ multiplex PCR, lists solely in-frame clones and lacks some. The data show tens of thousands of clones, with roughly 80% seen just once and over 20% held by the top ten. The investigators sampled blood at baseline, at cycle 4 day 1, and at cycle 7 day 1. The CDR3 totals 14 residues. CDR1 is SGHDT, CDR2 YYEEEE, per germline. Trimming removed 4 bases from V and 4 bases from J; junction bases left unmatched: 4. The rearrangement uses TRBV5-6 and TRBJ1-2; 10 nucleotides agree with TRBD1. The source was CD4+ or CD8+ T cells sorted from blood, collected in a trial of the OX40 agonist ivuxolimab. This clonotype originated in an adult with an advanced solid tumor such as melanoma, head and neck, liver or kidney cancer. This chain's CDR3 is CASSPTGGGYGYTF. The DNA for the CDR3 is TGTGCCAGCAGCCCGACAGGGGGCGGCTATGGCTACACCTTC.